The rows below give T cell receptor beta chains drawn from one sample of a study of technical replicates of blood from a few donors. Using immunoSEQ multiplex PCR, the repertoire was profiled, and TCRdb retains in-frame clones only, with some absent. Among 70,000 to 85,000 clones, 97% were seen once, and the ten largest hold around 0.18%. Material for sequencing was T cells isolated from PBMCs. The receptors here all came from a human donor in good health. Both conserved end residues are part of each CDR3. D genes are given only for firm matches. Clone size is stated in some rows and not others, as once, few, many or a class when expanded.

D	V	size	J	CDR3	DNA
.	TRBV4-2	few	TRBJ2-7	CASSQDRGTSAYEQYF	TGTGCCAGCAGCCAAGATAGGGGGACGTCCGCCTACGAGCAGTACTTC
.	TRBV6-5	.	TRBJ2-1	CASSSFTRVNEQFF	TGTGCCAGCAGTTCCTTTACCAGGGTTAACGAGCAGTTCTTC
.	TRBV15	.	TRBJ2-2	CATSRPDSHDFTGELFF	TGTGCCACCAGCAGACCAGACAGCCACGATTTCACCGGGGAGCTGTTTTTT
TRBD1	TRBV2	once	TRBJ1-2	CAITGESYGYTF	TGTGCCATTACAGGGGAGAGCTATGGCTACACCTTC
TRBD2	TRBV7-3	.	TRBJ2-1	CASSAQLAGLASNEQFF	TGTGCCAGCAGCGCCCAGTTAGCGGGACTAGCATCTAATGAGCAGTTCTTC
TRBD2	TRBV19	.	TRBJ2-7	CASSRVAGSGSYEQYF	TGTGCCAGTAGTCGAGTAGCGGGGTCAGGATCCTACGAGCAGTACTTC
TRBD1	TRBV5-4	.	TRBJ2-1	CASSWTGLSSYNEQFF	TGTGCCAGCAGCTGGACAGGTCTGAGCTCCTACAATGAGCAGTTCTTC
TRBD2	TRBV28	.	TRBJ2-2	CASSPIGLAGVGTGELFF	TGTGCCAGCAGTCCCATCGGACTAGCGGGAGTGGGCACCGGGGAGCTGTTTTTT
.	TRBV4-2	.	TRBJ2-7	CASSLGTDNYEQYF	TGTGCCAGCAGCCTTGGAACAGACAACTACGAGCAGTACTTC
TRBD1	TRBV30	few	TRBJ1-1	CAWILMDRANTEAFF	TGTGCCTGGATCCTGATGGACAGGGCGAACACTGAAGCTTTCTTT
.	TRBV11-3	.	TRBJ2-1	CASSSTGSPYNEQFF	TGTGCCAGCAGCTCTACAGGAAGTCCATACAATGAGCAGTTCTTC
.	TRBV30	once	TRBJ1-1	CAWTARDSYTEAFF	TGTGCCTGGACGGCGAGGGATTCGTACACTGAAGCTTTCTTT
.	TRBV5-4	.	TRBJ1-2	CASSSSGGGARGYTF	TGTGCCAGCAGCTCCTCTGGGGGGGGCGCGAGGGGCTACACCTTC
.	TRBV28	.	TRBJ1-4	CASRQGTAGEKLFF	TGTGCCAGCAGACAGGGTACGGCTGGAGAAAAACTGTTTTTT
.	TRBV5-1	.	TRBJ2-5	CASTFLRAETQYF	TGCGCCAGCACCTTCTTGAGGGCAGAGACCCAGTACTTC
TRBD1	TRBV2	.	TRBJ2-1	CASTAGTGSYNEQFF	TGTGCCAGCACCGCCGGGACAGGCTCCTACAATGAGCAGTTCTTC
.	TRBV28	.	TRBJ2-7	CASSSPNGARDSYEQYF	TGTGCCAGCAGTTCCCCTAATGGGGCGAGAGACTCCTACGAGCAGTACTTC
.	TRBV6-5	.	TRBJ2-5	CASSYDAVAYF	TGTGCCAGCAGTTACGACGCCGTAGCCTACTTC
TRBD1	TRBV7-2	.	TRBJ1-2	CASSYTGVHYGYTF	TGTGCCAGCAGCTATACAGGGGTACACTATGGCTACACCTTC
.	TRBV9	.	TRBJ1-2	CASSRDSYGYTF	TGTGCCAGCAGCCGTGACAGCTATGGCTACACCTTC
TRBD1	TRBV11-1	.	TRBJ2-7	CASSPYRPGQGASSYEQYF	TGTGCCAGCAGCCCCTATCGTCCGGGACAGGGGGCCAGCTCCTACGAGCAGTACTTC
.	TRBV6-6	.	TRBJ2-7	CASSYSGQINSYEQYF	TGTGCCAGCAGTTACTCGGGGCAGATAAACTCCTACGAGCAGTACTTC
.	TRBV4-2	.	TRBJ1-1	CASSQQGMGNTEAFF	TGTGCCAGCAGCCAACAGGGGATGGGGAACACTGAAGCTTTCTTT
TRBD2	TRBV5-6	.	TRBJ2-7	CASSGSGDDEQYF	TGTGCCAGCAGCGGGAGCGGGGACGACGAGCAGTACTTC
.	TRBV5-6	.	TRBJ2-3	CASSLRDTDTQYF	TGTGCCAGCAGCTTGCGGGACACAGATACGCAGTATTTT
.	TRBV11-2	.	TRBJ1-1	CASSLPVNTEAFF	TGTGCCAGCAGCTTACCGGTGAACACTGAAGCTTTCTTT
.	TRBV11-3	.	TRBJ2-2	CASSLDGLSTGELFF	TGTGCCAGCAGCTTAGATGGGCTGAGCACCGGGGAGCTGTTTTTT
.	TRBV5-4	.	TRBJ2-5	CASSSVGAETQYF	TGTGCCAGCAGTTCGGTGGGGGCGGAGACCCAGTACTTC
.	TRBV5-1	few	TRBJ2-7	CASSPGDSASYEQYF	TGCGCCAGCAGCCCGGGGGACAGTGCCTCCTACGAGCAGTACTTC
TRBD1	TRBV5-1	.	TRBJ2-5	CASSLGQGGETQYF	TGCGCCAGCAGCTTGGGACAGGGTGGGGAGACCCAGTACTTC
.	TRBV6-5	.	TRBJ1-2	CASSQLRQVSYGYTF	TGTGCCAGCAGTCAACTGCGACAGGTTAGCTATGGCTACACCTTC
TRBD1	TRBV6-5	.	TRBJ2-2	CASTRGYTGELFF	TGTGCCAGCACCAGGGGGTACACCGGGGAGCTGTTTTTT
.	TRBV6-1	.	TRBJ2-7	CASSARGRGSYEQYF	TGTGCCAGCAGTGCCAGGGGTCGGGGTTCCTACGAGCAGTACTTC
.	TRBV4-1	.	TRBJ2-3	CASSPGPGTDTQYF	TGCGCCAGCAGCCCAGGTCCTGGCACAGATACGCAGTATTTT
.	TRBV19	.	TRBJ2-3	CASRPVARGTSTDTQYF	TGTGCCAGTAGACCCGTCGCCAGGGGGACTAGCACAGATACGCAGTATTTT
TRBD2	TRBV19	.	TRBJ2-1	CASKTSGGYNEQFF	TGTGCCAGTAAAACTAGCGGGGGTTACAATGAGCAGTTCTTC
TRBD2	TRBV6-1	.	TRBJ2-1	CASSNSGSPRDEQFF	TGCGCGAGCAGCAACAGCGGGAGCCCACGCGATGAGCAGTTCTTC
TRBD1	TRBV28	.	TRBJ1-2	CASSSRQGYGYTF	TGTGCCAGCAGTAGTCGACAGGGTTATGGCTACACCTTC
TRBD1	TRBV5-4	.	TRBJ2-7	CASSPGQEKSSYEQYF	TGTGCCAGCAGCCCAGGACAGGAGAAGAGCTCCTACGAGCAGTACTTC
.	TRBV6-6	.	TRBJ2-7	CATLGQSYEQYF	TGTGCCACTTTAGGACAGTCTTACGAGCAGTACTTC
.	TRBV27	.	TRBJ2-2	CASRRGGYTGELFF	TGTGCCAGCAGGCGCGGAGGGTACACCGGGGAGCTGTTTTTT
.	TRBV27	.	TRBJ1-1	CASSYRQSNTEAFF	TGTGCCAGCAGTTACAGACAGTCGAACACTGAAGCTTTCTTT
.	TRBV10-3	.	TRBJ2-7	CAIQGVDSYEQYF	TGTGCCATCCAGGGCGTCGACTCCTACGAGCAGTACTTC
TRBD1	TRBV29-1	once	TRBJ1-5	CSVRTGANQPQHF	TGCAGCGTTCGGACAGGCGCGAATCAGCCCCAGCATTTT
TRBD1	TRBV6-4	.	TRBJ2-3	CASSADRGLSTDTQYF	TGTGCCAGCAGTGCGGACAGGGGGCTGAGCACAGATACGCAGTATTTT
TRBD1	TRBV28	.	TRBJ1-4	CASSSGQGALLNEKLFF	TGTGCCAGCAGTTCGGGACAGGGGGCATTACTTAATGAAAAACTGTTTTTT
TRBD2	TRBV5-1	once	TRBJ2-5	CASSYPRLAGGEETQYF	TGCGCCAGCAGCTACCCCCGACTAGCGGGAGGAGAAGAGACCCAGTACTTC